The source of this T cell receptor beta chain is a study of blood T cell repertoires in COVID-19. Study information: T cells, B-cell-depleted T cells, or PBMCs provided the cDNA or gDNA that served as material.

As originally analysed: Amplification of reference gene primers was used by the study to estimate nucleated cell counts. Method: immunoSEQ multiplex PCR; TCRdb's copy keeps in-frame clones and lacks some. The V and J calls and clone size are taken from that table; D and trimming were inferred from the DNA. The table lists about 100,000 clones, 70% to 90% of them singletons. With V trimmed by 5 bases and J by 10 bases, 20 bases remained unmatched. The CDR3 runs 18 residues. CDR1 is SGHTA, CDR2 FQGNSA, per germline. The sequencing input was peripheral blood. This chain links TRBV7-2 with TRBJ2-3, with 11 bases matching TRBD2. This clonotype was obtained from a human donor in a cohort sampled during active COVID-19. CDR3 nucleotides: TGTGCCAGCAGCCGCTTGCAGTTTAGCGGGAGGGCCTGGGGAGCGCAGTATTTT. It yields the protein CASSRLQFSGRAWGAQYF.